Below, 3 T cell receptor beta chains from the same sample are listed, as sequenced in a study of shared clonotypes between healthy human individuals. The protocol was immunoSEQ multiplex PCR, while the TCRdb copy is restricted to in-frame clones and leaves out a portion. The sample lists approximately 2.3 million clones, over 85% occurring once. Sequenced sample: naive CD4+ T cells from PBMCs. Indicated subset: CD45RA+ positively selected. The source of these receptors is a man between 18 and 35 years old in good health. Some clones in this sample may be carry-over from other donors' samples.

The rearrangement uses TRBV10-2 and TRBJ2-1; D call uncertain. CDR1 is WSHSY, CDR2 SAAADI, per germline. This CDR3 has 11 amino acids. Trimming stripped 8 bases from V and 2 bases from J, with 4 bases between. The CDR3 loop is CASSPYNEQFF. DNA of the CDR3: TGCGCCAGCTCGCCCTACAATGAGCAGTTCTTC.

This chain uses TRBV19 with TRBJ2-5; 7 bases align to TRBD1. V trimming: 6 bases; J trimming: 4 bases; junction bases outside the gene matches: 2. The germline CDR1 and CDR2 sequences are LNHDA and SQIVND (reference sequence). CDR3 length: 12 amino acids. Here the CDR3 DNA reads TGTGCCAGTAGGACAGGGCGAGAGACCCAGTACTTC. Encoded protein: CASRTGRETQYF.

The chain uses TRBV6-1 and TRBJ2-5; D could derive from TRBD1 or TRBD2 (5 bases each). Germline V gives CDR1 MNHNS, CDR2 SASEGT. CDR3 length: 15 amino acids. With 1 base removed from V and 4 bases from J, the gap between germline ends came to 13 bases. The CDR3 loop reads CASSEGGTRAETQYF. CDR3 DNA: TGTGCCAGCAGTGAAGGGGGGACCCGAGCAGAGACCCAGTACTTC.